This T cell receptor (beta chain) was found in a study of T cells in Graves' hyperthyroidism and ophthalmopathy. Study-wide results and caveats: Among clonotypes expanded in thyroid above 0.001, most were also found in blood.

A note on this clonotype: Its antigen is undetermined.

Germline CDR1 and CDR2: SEHNR and FQNEAQ (reference sequence). The CDR3 is 12 amino acids. V was pared by 6 bases and J by 5 bases, with 10 bases between. Template material for amplifying TCR beta CDR3 regions consisted of RNA transcripts. RT-PCR in the first round (using the HTBI primer set) targeted the TCR CDR3. TCRdb fed the multiplex PCR reads into MiXCR, producing one record per CDR3 protein. In the table there are 490,000 or so distinct CDR3 sequences, 20% to 25% of which are singletons. The sequence derives from a woman between 70 and 85 years old with Graves' ophthalmopathy. This chain connects TRBV7-9 to TRBJ1-2; D ambiguous. Sequenced: blood. The CDR3 coding sequence is TGTGCCAGCAGACATACATTGTATGGCTACACCTTC. This sequence encodes CASRHTLYGYTF.